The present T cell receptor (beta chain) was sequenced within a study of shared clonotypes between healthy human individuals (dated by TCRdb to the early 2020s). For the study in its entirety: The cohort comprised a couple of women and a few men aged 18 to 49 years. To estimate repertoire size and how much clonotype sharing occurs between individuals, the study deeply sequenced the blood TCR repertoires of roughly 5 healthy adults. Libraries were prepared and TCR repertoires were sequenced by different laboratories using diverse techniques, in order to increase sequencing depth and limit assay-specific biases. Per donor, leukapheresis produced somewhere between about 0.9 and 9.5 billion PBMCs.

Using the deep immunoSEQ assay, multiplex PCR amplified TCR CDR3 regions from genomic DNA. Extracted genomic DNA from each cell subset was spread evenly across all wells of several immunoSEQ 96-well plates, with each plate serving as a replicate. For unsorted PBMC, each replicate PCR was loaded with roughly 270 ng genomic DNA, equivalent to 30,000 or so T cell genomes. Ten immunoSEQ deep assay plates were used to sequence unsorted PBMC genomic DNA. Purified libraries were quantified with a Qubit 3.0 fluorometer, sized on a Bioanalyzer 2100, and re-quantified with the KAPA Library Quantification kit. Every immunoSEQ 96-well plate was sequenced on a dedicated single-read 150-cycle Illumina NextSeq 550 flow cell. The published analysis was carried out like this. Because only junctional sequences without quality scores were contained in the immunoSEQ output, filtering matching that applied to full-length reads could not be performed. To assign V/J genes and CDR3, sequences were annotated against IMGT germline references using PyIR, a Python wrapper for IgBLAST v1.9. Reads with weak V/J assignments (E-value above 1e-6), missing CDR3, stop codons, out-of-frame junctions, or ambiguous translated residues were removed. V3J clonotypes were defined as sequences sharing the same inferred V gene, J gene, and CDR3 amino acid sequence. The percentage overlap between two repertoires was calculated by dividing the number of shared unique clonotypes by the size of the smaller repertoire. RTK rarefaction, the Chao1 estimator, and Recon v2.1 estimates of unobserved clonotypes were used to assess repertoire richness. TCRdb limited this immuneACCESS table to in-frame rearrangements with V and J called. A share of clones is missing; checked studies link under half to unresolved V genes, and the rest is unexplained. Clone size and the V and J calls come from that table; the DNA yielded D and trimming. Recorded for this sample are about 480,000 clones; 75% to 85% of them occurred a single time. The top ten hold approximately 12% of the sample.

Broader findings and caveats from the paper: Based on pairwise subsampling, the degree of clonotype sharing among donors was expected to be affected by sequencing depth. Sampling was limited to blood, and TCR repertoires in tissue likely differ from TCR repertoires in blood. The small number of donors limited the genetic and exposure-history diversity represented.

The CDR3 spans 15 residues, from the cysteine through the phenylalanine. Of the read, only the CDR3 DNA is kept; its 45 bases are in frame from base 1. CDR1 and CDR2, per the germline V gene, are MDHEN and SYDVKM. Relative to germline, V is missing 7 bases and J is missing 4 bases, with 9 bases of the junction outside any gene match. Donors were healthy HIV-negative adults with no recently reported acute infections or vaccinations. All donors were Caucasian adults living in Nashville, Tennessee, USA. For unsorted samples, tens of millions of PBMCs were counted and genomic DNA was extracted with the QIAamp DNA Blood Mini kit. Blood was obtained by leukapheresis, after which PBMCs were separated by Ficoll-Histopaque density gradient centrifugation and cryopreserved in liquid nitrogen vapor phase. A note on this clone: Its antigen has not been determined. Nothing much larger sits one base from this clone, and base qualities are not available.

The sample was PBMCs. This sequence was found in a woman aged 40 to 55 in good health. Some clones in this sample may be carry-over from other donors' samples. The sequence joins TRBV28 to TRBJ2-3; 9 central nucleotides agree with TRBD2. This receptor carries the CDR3 CASKVAGGTSDTQYF. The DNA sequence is TGTGCCAGCAAGGTCGCGGGAGGGACCTCAGATACGCAGTATTTT.